This entry is about one TCR beta chain. This clonotype was counted a few times. Its antigen remains unidentified. There are no base qualities to consult, and no much larger clone falls within one base. Library preparation was by 5' RACE. Sequenced using a NextSeq 500. To allow correction of PCR and sequencing errors, the TCR library protocol tagged every TCR cDNA molecule with a unique molecular identifier. The paper's processing steps were these. Decombinator tools were used for TCR identification, UMI-based error correction and CDR3 extraction. Expanded TCRs were defined as those above a frequency of 2 per 1,000, corresponding to the top 1% of the tumor frequency distribution. Renyi diversity was calculated using the R vegan package after each repertoire was subsampled 100 times to 5,000 TCRs. CDR3 similarity networks were built from amino acid triplet string-kernel similarity, with CDR3s being connected when pairwise similarity was above 0.82. The public reads were run again by TCRdb, first through fastp at Q25 and then through MiXCR, and only productive beta chains were kept. Each record represents a unique CDR3 protein, reported with the most common genes and DNA among its rows. The authors' filters were not applied to this entry. The sample table records tens of thousands of distinct CDR3 sequences; approximately 12% of these occur just once. The ten largest clones capture about 4.6% of the sample.

Taken with the paper, the label for time point translates to: sample taken at primary tumor resection. Whole RNA extracted from tumor and nontumor lung tissue, or from cryopreserved PBMC samples, was used for TCR sequencing without cell sorting. Samples were obtained from around 72 patients with early-stage, untreated non-small cell lung cancer from the lung TRACERx cohort. Patients were selected for TCR sequencing only if sufficient RNA was available from at least two tumor regions. The record originates from a study of spatial heterogeneity in lung cancer (dated by TCRdb to about 2019). Study-level background: More beta-chain than alpha-chain transcripts were consistently detected, likely reflecting higher beta-chain transcript abundance. In the raw uncorrected reads, each unique combination of TCR and UMI appeared more than ten times on average. In non-small cell lung cancer, the study made a quantitative comparison of TCR alpha and beta repertoires among multiple tumor regions, matched nontumor lung and blood. Nonsynonymous mutation counts, determined by whole-exome sequencing of tumor tissue, were related to TCR repertoire features. At surgery, hundreds of tumor regions, approximately 64 matched nontumor lung samples and some 54 PBMC samples were TCR-sequenced for both alpha and beta chains. The investigation overall reported the following: Ubiquitous expanded tumor TCRs were found in blood more often at tumor resection than at routine follow-up. Additional single-cell paired TCR alpha and beta sequencing was considered necessary to confirm, at a functional level, the hypothesis that regional TCRs recognize regional mutations.

V sheds 0 bases and J sheds 5 bases, leaving 10 bases between their ends. Looking up the germline V gene (reference sequence) yields CDR1 GTSNPN and CDR2 SVGIG. Counted from cysteine to phenylalanine, this CDR3 has 13 amino acids. The retained sequence is limited to the CDR3, 39 bases, with the frame set at the first base. This material consisted of PBMCs, taken at surgery. The chain was built from TRBV30 and TRBJ1-1; the D gene lacks a confident call. The TCR originated in a male donor with early-stage non-small cell lung cancer. The CDR3 region has the sequence CAWSVSGETEAFF. DNA sequence: TGTGCCTGGAGTGTATCCGGGGAAACTGAAGCTTTCTTT. The full variable domain, with segments outside the CDR3 supplied by the reference TRBV30 and TRBJ1-1 proteins, appears as SQTIHQWPATLVQPVGSPLSLECTVEGTSNPNLYWYRQAAGRGLQLLFYSVGIGQISSEVPQNLSASRPQDRQFILSSKKLLLSDSGFYLCAWSVSGETEAFFGQGTRLTVV.